This TCR beta chain was recorded in a study of shared clonotypes between healthy human individuals. Deletions cut 7 bases from V and 0 bases from J, with 9 bases between. Germline CDR1 reads SQVTM; CDR2 reads ANQGSEA. This CDR3 is built from 12 residues. Measured with immunoSEQ multiplex PCR; TCRdb has only the in-frame clones, and not every one. The sample lists some 2.1 million clones, over 85% occurring once. A CD45RA+ naive subset and a CD45RA-negative memory subset were split from CD4+ cells. This sequence was found in a man aged 18 to 29 in good health. The V and J genes are TRBV29-1 and TRBJ2-5; possibly TRBD2 for D (6 bases). The specimen was naive CD4+ T cells sorted from blood. Noted subset: CD45RA+ positively selected. CDR3 in amino acids: CSAGVDQETQYF. In nucleotides, the CDR3 is TGCAGCGCGGGGGTAGACCAAGAGACCCAGTACTTC.